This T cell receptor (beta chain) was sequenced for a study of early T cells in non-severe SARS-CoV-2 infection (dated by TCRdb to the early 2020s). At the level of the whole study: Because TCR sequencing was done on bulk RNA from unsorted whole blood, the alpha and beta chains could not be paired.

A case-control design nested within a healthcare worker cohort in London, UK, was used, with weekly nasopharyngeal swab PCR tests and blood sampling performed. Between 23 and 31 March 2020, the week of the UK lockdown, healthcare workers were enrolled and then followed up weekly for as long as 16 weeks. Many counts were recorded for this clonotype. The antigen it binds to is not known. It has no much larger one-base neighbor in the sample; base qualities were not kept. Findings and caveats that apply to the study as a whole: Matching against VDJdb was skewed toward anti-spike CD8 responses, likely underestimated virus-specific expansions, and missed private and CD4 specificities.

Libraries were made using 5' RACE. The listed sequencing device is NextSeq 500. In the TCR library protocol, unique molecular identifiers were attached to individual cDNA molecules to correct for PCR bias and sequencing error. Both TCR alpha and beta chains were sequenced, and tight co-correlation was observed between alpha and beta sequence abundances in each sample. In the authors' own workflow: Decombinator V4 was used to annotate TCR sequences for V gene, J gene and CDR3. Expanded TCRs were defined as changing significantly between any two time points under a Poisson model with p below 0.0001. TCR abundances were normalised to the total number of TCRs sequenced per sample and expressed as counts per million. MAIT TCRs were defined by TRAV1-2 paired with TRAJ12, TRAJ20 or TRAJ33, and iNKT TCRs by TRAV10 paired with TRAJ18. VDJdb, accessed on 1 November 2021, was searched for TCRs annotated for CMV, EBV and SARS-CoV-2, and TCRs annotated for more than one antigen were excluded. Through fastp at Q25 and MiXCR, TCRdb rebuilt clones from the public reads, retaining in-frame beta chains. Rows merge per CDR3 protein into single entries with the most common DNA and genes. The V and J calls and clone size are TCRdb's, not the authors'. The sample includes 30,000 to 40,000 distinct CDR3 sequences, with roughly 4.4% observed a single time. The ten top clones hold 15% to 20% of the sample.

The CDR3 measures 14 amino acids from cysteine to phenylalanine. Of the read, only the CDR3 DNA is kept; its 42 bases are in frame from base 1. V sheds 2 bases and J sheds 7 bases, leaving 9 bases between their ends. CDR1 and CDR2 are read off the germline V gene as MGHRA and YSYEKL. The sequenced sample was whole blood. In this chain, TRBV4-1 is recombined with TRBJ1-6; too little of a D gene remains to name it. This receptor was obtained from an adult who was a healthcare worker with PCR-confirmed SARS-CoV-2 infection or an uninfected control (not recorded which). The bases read TGCGCCAGCAGCCAATCCCAGATGAATTCACCCCTCCACTTT. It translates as CASSQSQMNSPLHF.